These 4 T cell receptor beta chains were sequenced from one sample in a study of blood T cell repertoires in COVID-19. Libraries were prepared by immunoSEQ multiplex PCR; TCRdb keeps only in-frame clonotypes and omits some of them. Of roughly 120,000 clones in the sample, 85% were seen once. The sequencing input was peripheral blood. Receptors originate from a man aged 35 to 55 with acute or convalescent COVID-19.

The chain combines TRBV4-1 with TRBJ1-6; 7 positions agree with TRBD1. Germline V gives CDR1 MGHRA, CDR2 YSYEKL. The CDR3 extends over 15 amino acids. Losses at the gene ends were 1 base for V and 7 bases for J; bases not matched to a gene: 4. This CDR3 is CASSQGWDSNSPLHF. The CDR3 region has the DNA TGCGCCAGCAGCCAAGGTTGGGACAGCAATTCACCCCTCCACTTT.

A few counts support this clone. The chain has TRBV6-1 and TRBJ2-7; 10 nucleotides align to TRBD2. Per germline, CDR1 MNHNS and CDR2 SASEGT. This CDR3 is built from 16 residues. V was pared by 2 bases and J by 4 bases, with 8 bases of the junction left unmatched. The CDR3 region has the DNA TGTGCCAGCAGTGAAAGGTTCGCTAGCGGGGGTTACGAGCAGTACTTC. Translating gives CASSERFASGGYEQYF.

The chain combines TRBV30 with TRBJ2-7; 12 positions agree with TRBD2. From germline, CDR1 is GTSNPN and CDR2 SVGIG (reference sequence). V shed 0 bases, J shed 12 bases, and the junction held 9 bases outside the gene matches. CDR3 length equals 14 residues. The CDR3, as DNA: TGTGCCTGGAGTGTAAAGACTAGCGGGGGCCGAGGGTACTTC. Its protein is CAWSVKTSGGRGYF.

The chain is built from TRBV5-1 and TRBJ2-3; weak D call: TRBD1 (6 bases). Germline V gives CDR1 SGHRS, CDR2 YFSETQ. The V gene lost 4 bases and the J gene lost 2 bases, with 14 bases spanning the gap. This CDR3 region has 15 residues. CDR3 DNA sequence: TGCGCCAGCAGCGTCCGGGACATCACCACAGATACGCAGTATTTT. This codes for CASSVRDITTDTQYF. The complete variable domain, with remaining parts taken from reference TRBV5-1 and TRBJ2-3, reads KAGVTQTPRYLIKTRGQQVTLSCSPISGHRSVSWYQQTPGQGLQFLFEYFSETQRNKGNFPGRFSGRQFSNSRSEMNVSTLELGDSALYLCASSVRDITTDTQYFGPGTRLTVL.